Listed below are T cell receptor beta chains from one sample, sequenced in a study of T-cell memory formation after mild COVID-19. TCRdb fed the 5' RACE reads into MiXCR, producing one record per CDR3 protein. In the table there are a few hundred thousand distinct CDR3 sequences, 15% to 20% of which are singletons. The sequencing input was PBMCs or a T cell subset sorted from them (not recorded which). Receptor source: a man aged 18 to 29 who had mild COVID-19 (a few samples of this study predate the infection). Cell type and time point are not known. The CDR3 runs from the conserved cysteine through the conserved F or W. Each record gives: J gene, clone size, D gene, V gene, CDR3 DNA, CDR3 protein. The D gene is left open where the match is weak. Some rows mark clone size as missing; the rest say once, few, many or name a class of expanded clone.

TRBJ1-5 | few | . | TRBV7-8 | TGTGCCAGCAGCGTGGAGGTGAGGACCGATCAGCCCCAGCATTTT | CASSVEVRTDQPQHF
TRBJ1-6 | . | . | TRBV18 | TGTGCCAGCTCACCTCAGGCTAATTCACCCCTCCACTTT | CASSPQANSPLHF
TRBJ2-7 | . | TRBD2 | TRBV9 | TGTGCCAGCAGCGTAGAAGCGGGGGGGAACCACGAGCAGTACTTC | CASSVEAGGNHEQYF
TRBJ2-2 | few | TRBD1 | TRBV4-3 | TGCGCCAGCAGCCTTCTTACCGGGACAGGGAACACCGGGGAGCTGTTTTTT | CASSLLTGTGNTGELFF
TRBJ2-1 | few | TRBD2 | TRBV27 | TGTGCCAGCAGTTTTAGCGGGGGGCCGGGTGAGCAGTTCTTC | CASSFSGGPGEQFF
TRBJ2-1 | . | . | TRBV4-1 | TGCGCCAGCAGCCACAGGTACAATGAGCAGTTCTTC | CASSHRYNEQFF
TRBJ1-1 | few | TRBD1 | TRBV7-2 | TGTGCCAGCAGAACGGGACAGAGGAACACTGAAGCTTTCTTT | CASRTGQRNTEAFF
TRBJ2-7 | . | TRBD2 | TRBV7-9 | TGTGCCAGCAGCTCTACCAATGAAGCGGGGGGGATTACCTTC | CASSSTNEAGGITF
TRBJ2-1 | . | . | TRBV7-3 | TGTGCCAGCAGCTTGTACAATGACAATGAGCAGTTCTTC | CASSLYNDNEQFF
TRBJ2-7 | few | TRBD1 | TRBV30 | TGTGCCTGGAGTGCCCTGGCGGCCGGGACAGTCTCCTACGAGCAGTACTTC | CAWSALAAGTVSYEQYF
TRBJ1-1 | few | . | TRBV7-3 | TGTGCCAGCAGCTTGTCCACTCTTTTGAACACTGAAGCTTTCTTT | CASSLSTLLNTEAFF
TRBJ2-7 | few | TRBD1 | TRBV9 | TGTGCCAGCAGCGCTCCCTATAGCAGGGGGCTCCACGAGCAGTACTTC | CASSAPYSRGLHEQYF
TRBJ2-5 | . | TRBD2 | TRBV4-2 | TGTGCCAGCAGCCAAGTCGGCGGGAGCCAAGAGACCCAGTACTTC | CASSQVGGSQETQYF
TRBJ2-7 | few | . | TRBV9 | TGTGCCAGCAGCGTAGCGGCAGGGGTCTCCTACGAGCAGTACTTC | CASSVAAGVSYEQYF
TRBJ1-5 | . | . | TRBV4-1 | TGCGCCAGCAGCCAAGTAATTTTGGACGGGGTGACGCGCAATCAGCCCCAGCATTTT | CASSQVILDGVTRNQPQHF
TRBJ1-5 | . | . | TRBV20-1 | TGCAGTGCTAGTCTGTGGGATCAGCCCCAGCATTTT | CSASLWDQPQHF
TRBJ2-5 | few | TRBD2 | TRBV29-1 | TGCAGCGTTGTCGGGGGGATAGGTGAGACCCAGTACTTC | CSVVGGIGETQYF
TRBJ2-1 | . | . | TRBV5-1 | TGCGCCAGCAGCTTGATAGGGGAAGGTGAGCAGTTCTTC | CASSLIGEGEQFF
TRBJ2-3 | many | TRBD2 | TRBV7-2 | TGTGCCAGCAGAGGCGGGGGAAGCACAGATACGCAGTATTTT | CASRGGGSTDTQYF
TRBJ1-6 | . | . | TRBV6-4 | TGTGCCAGCAGTGTACTGTACAGTTCACCCCTCCACTTT | CASSVLYSSPLHF
TRBJ2-1 | . | TRBD2 | TRBV6-5 | TGTGCCAGCAGTTACTCGCGTCGGTTGAGAGCGGGGTTCTACAATGAGCAGTTCTTC | CASSYSRRLRAGFYNEQFF
TRBJ1-1 | few | . | TRBV29-1 | TGCAGCGTTGATCGGCCGGCTGAAGCTTTCTTT | CSVDRPAEAFF
TRBJ1-2 | few | . | TRBV12-3/TRBV12-4 | TGTGCCAGCTCACGGTCCCTTTATGGCTACACCTTC | CASSRSLYGYTF
TRBJ1-1 | few | TRBD1 | TRBV5-1 | TGCGCCAGCAGGAATTGGATTCGACAGGGGGCCCCTGAAGCTTTCTTT | CASRNWIRQGAPEAFF
TRBJ2-1 | many | TRBD2 | TRBV12-3/TRBV12-4 | TGTGCCAGCAGTCGGAGCGGGGGGGCCTACAATGAGCAGTTCTTC | CASSRSGGAYNEQFF
TRBJ2-1 | few | . | TRBV24-1 | TGTGCCACCAGTGTTCCGGGTTTTGAGCAGTTCTTC | CATSVPGFEQFF
TRBJ2-1 | many | TRBD1 | TRBV11-3 | TGTGCCAGCAGCTTAGAACAGGGGGGCTCGAGCTCCTACAATGAGCAGTTCTTC | CASSLEQGGSSSYNEQFF
TRBJ1-4 | . | . | TRBV4-2 | TGTGCCAGCAGCCAAGTCCGTGGGATGGCCCGCTACGTGTTTTTT | CASSQVRGMARYVFF
TRBJ2-5 | few | TRBD2 | TRBV6-5 | TGTGCCAGCAGTTACAGGCGGGGGGGCCAAGAGACCCAGTACTTC | CASSYRRGGQETQYF